This TCR beta chain was obtained from a study of T-cell memory formation after mild COVID-19. Study-level results: Chiefly within CM and EM were the contracting CD4+ clones; CD8+ ones were within EMRA.

Comment on this clonotype: Its target is unknown. With a much larger clone just one base away, this may be a read error.

CDR1 is SGDLS and CDR2 is YYNGEE in the germline V gene. V lost 4 bases, J lost 2 bases, and 7 bases lay in between. The CDR3 is made up of 12 amino acids. In TCRdb, the 5' RACE reads were re-called with MiXCR into one record per CDR3 protein. In the table there are 150,000 to 200,000 distinct CDR3 sequences, about 21% of which are singletons. The receptor's source is an adult woman who had mild COVID-19 (a few samples of this study predate the infection). Cell type and time point are not known. The sequenced sample was PBMCs or a T cell subset sorted from them (not recorded which). The rearrangement joins TRBV9 to TRBJ2-7; the D is unclear. CDR3 nucleotide sequence: TGTGCCAGCAGCTCGGACCCCTACGAGCAGTACTTC. It encodes CASSSDPYEQYF. Using reference TRBV9 and TRBJ2-7 for the parts outside the CDR3, the full variable domain is DSGVTQTPKHLITATGQRVTLRCSPRSGDLSVYWYQQSLDQGLQFLIQYYNGEERAKGNILERFSAQQFPDLHSELNLSSLELGDSALYFCASSSDPYEQYFGPGTRLTVT.